Listed below are T cell receptor beta chains from one sample, sequenced in a study of blood T cell repertoires in COVID-19. Libraries were prepared by immunoSEQ multiplex PCR; TCRdb keeps only in-frame clonotypes and omits some of them. The sample has roughly 78,000 clones, approximately 86% seen once; the top ten hold approximately 1.9%. What was sequenced was peripheral blood. The receptors come from a woman in her sixties or seventies with acute or convalescent COVID-19. Each CDR3 is given with its conserved first and last residue. A D gene is named only where the DNA matches it firmly. Clone size is shown for a subset of rows, as once, few, many or a class of expanded clone.

clone size,CDR3 length,D gene,J gene,V gene,CDR3 DNA,CDR3 protein
.,15,.,TRBJ1-1,TRBV28,TGTGCCAGCAGTGCGGACATAAGGGGTAATCCTGAAGCTTTCTTT,CASSADIRGNPEAFF
few,15,TRBD1,TRBJ1-2,TRBV4-2,TGTGCCAGCAGCCAAGAAAACAGGGGAAACTATGGCTACACCTTC,CASSQENRGNYGYTF
once,17,TRBD2,TRBJ2-2,TRBV5-1,TGCGCCAGCAGCTTGACAGCGGGGCATCCGAACACCGGGGAGCTGTTTTTT,CASSLTAGHPNTGELFF
.,15,.,TRBJ1-1,TRBV27,TGTGCCAGCAGTTTAGTGGGGAGGGGAAACACTGAAGCTTTCTTT,CASSLVGRGNTEAFF
.,12,.,TRBJ1-2,TRBV19,TGTGCCACCCCGAAGGGGTCCTTTGGCTACACCTTC,CATPKGSFGYTF
.,15,.,TRBJ2-3,TRBV28,TGTGCCAGCAGTACCGCGGCTACCAGCACAGATACGCAGTATTTT,CASSTAATSTDTQYF
.,16,TRBD2,TRBJ2-5,TRBV11-2,TGTGCCAGCAGCTCCCGTTTTAGCGGGATTAAAGAGACCCAGTACTTC,CASSSRFSGIKETQYF
.,15,TRBD1,TRBJ2-1,TRBV4-1,TGCGCCAGCAGCCAAGATGGCAGGGGGTACAATGAGCAGTTCTTC,CASSQDGRGYNEQFF
.,19,TRBD1,TRBJ1-2,TRBV6-1,TGTGCCAGCAGTGTCGAGGGACAGCACTTTCCCCTCACTAACTATGGCTACACCTTC,CASSVEGQHFPLTNYGYTF
.,13,.,TRBJ1-1,TRBV5-1,TGCGCCAGCAGCTTCGGTGCGAACACTGAAGCTTTCTTT,CASSFGANTEAFF
.,14,.,TRBJ1-5,TRBV6-2/TRBV6-3,TGTGCCAGCACCCCCCGAGGCTCGGGTCAGCCCCAGCATTTT,CASTPRGSGQPQHF
.,14,TRBD2,TRBJ2-7,TRBV5-5,TGTGCCAGCAGCTTAGGACTAGTTGTCTACGAGCAGTACTTC,CASSLGLVVYEQYF
.,13,.,TRBJ1-4,TRBV6-5,TGTGCCAGCAGCCTCCAGGAAAATGAAAAACTGTTTTTT,CASSLQENEKLFF
once,16,TRBD2,TRBJ2-3,TRBV10-1,TGCGCCAGCAGTGAGCTTGTGCGGGAGGTGGCAGATACGCAGTATTTT,CASSELVREVADTQYF
.,17,.,TRBJ2-6,TRBV4-3,TGCGCCAGCAGCCAAGACGCAGGGGTCACCGGGGCCAACGTCCTGACTTTC,CASSQDAGVTGANVLTF
.,14,.,TRBJ1-1,TRBV27,TGTGCCATCTCGACAGGTCCCCGCGGAACTGAAGCTTTCTTT,CAISTGPRGTEAFF
.,17,TRBD1,TRBJ1-1,TRBV27,TGTGCCAGCAGCGCGCCCGGACAGGCCCTAGGGAACACTGAAGCTTTCTTT,CASSAPGQALGNTEAFF
.,14,.,TRBJ2-2,TRBV18,TGTGCCAGCTCACCACCGTCCGACACCGGGGAGCTGTTTTTT,CASSPPSDTGELFF
.,14,TRBD2,TRBJ2-1,TRBV2,TGTGCCAGCAGTGACCTAGCGGGGGTGGATGAGCAGTTCTTC,CASSDLAGVDEQFF
.,15,.,TRBJ2-1,TRBV5-4,TGTGCCAGCAGCTTGGCCTTTAAGGGGCGGCATGAGCAGTTCTTC,CASSLAFKGRHEQFF
.,14,.,TRBJ1-1,TRBV2,TGTGCCAGCAGTGAAACTAGGTGGGTGGCTGAAGCTTTCTTT,CASSETRWVAEAFF
.,14,TRBD1,TRBJ1-4,TRBV9,TGTGCCAGCAGTCGTGCAGGGGGGTATGAAAAACTGTTTTTT,CASSRAGGYEKLFF
.,13,TRBD1,TRBJ1-2,TRBV2,TGTGCCAGCATCCGACAGGGGGCCGGGGGCTACACCTTC,CASIRQGAGGYTF
.,13,.,TRBJ1-6,TRBV18,TGTGCCAGCTCACCACCGGGGCCTTCACCCCTCCACTTT,CASSPPGPSPLHF
few,15,.,TRBJ2-7,TRBV4-3,TGCGCCAGCAGCCAAGTTGTGGGAGTAGGGTACGAGCAGTACTTC,CASSQVVGVGYEQYF
.,16,TRBD2,TRBJ2-3,TRBV7-3,TGTGCCAGCAGCCCGGGACTAGCGGGAATCACAGATACGCAGTATTTT,CASSPGLAGITDTQYF
.,17,.,TRBJ2-2,TRBV4-3,TGCGCCAGCAGCCAAGACAGGGCTCCAACGAACACCGGGGAGCTGTTTTTT,CASSQDRAPTNTGELFF
.,14,.,TRBJ2-5,TRBV5-1,TGCGCCAGCAGCTTGGGCCAGTACCAAGAGACCCAGTACTTC,CASSLGQYQETQYF
few,12,.,TRBJ1-1,TRBV7-2,TGTGCCAGCAGCTTAGTACAGGGCCTAGCTTTCTTT,CASSLVQGLAFF
few,14,.,TRBJ1-4,TRBV7-9,TGTGCCAGCAGCCCTAGTTGGGGGGACGAAAAACTGTTTTTT,CASSPSWGDEKLFF
.,14,.,TRBJ2-1,TRBV21-1,TGTGCCAGCTACATCCGGGACAGTTACAATGAGCAGTTCTTC,CASYIRDSYNEQFF
.,14,.,TRBJ1-1,TRBV28,TGTGCCAGCAGTTTCGGCAGGATGAACACTGAAGCTTTCTTT,CASSFGRMNTEAFF
.,16,.,TRBJ1-4,TRBV7-9,TGTGCCAGCAGCACGAGAGGACAGATCCTAAGGGAAAAACTGTTTTTT,CASSTRGQILREKLFF
few,15,.,TRBJ1-6,TRBV4-2,TGTGCCAGCAGCCAAGAAGTTACGGTCTATTCACCCCTCCACTTT,CASSQEVTVYSPLHF
once,15,.,TRBJ1-2,TRBV3-1/TRBV3-2,TGTGCCAGCAGCCAGAGAGCGGGGGGGTCCTATGGCTACACCTTC,CASSQRAGGSYGYTF
.,15,TRBD1,TRBJ2-7,TRBV27,TGTGCCAGCAGTTTTTTCCCAGGGGGCAAGGACGAGCAGTACTTC,CASSFFPGGKDEQYF
.,17,.,TRBJ2-7,TRBV3-1/TRBV3-2,TGTGCCAGCAGCCGACGACAAGCGGGTCCAAGTCGTTACGAGCAGTACTTC,CASSRRQAGPSRYEQYF
.,13,TRBD2,TRBJ2-1,TRBV29-1,TGCAGCGTTGATCCAGCGGGAGGGTATGAGCAGTTCTTC,CSVDPAGGYEQFF
once,17,TRBD1,TRBJ1-3,TRBV27,TGTGCCAGCAGTACCCGACAGGGGCGGAATACTGGAAACACCATATATTTT,CASSTRQGRNTGNTIYF
.,14,.,TRBJ2-7,TRBV5-1,TGCGCCAGCAGCTTAGTGACAGTCCCCTACGAGCAGTACTTC,CASSLVTVPYEQYF
.,15,.,TRBJ1-2,TRBV7-2,TGTGCCAGCAGCTTATGGACAGCCCAAAACTATGGCTACACCTTC,CASSLWTAQNYGYTF
.,15,.,TRBJ1-4,TRBV5-1,TGCGCCAGCAGCCCGACGGGAGGATATGTAGAAAAACTGTTTTTT,CASSPTGGYVEKLFF
few,15,TRBD1,TRBJ1-2,TRBV4-3,TGCGCCAGCAGCCGTTCGTGGACAGGGGGCTATGGCTACACCTTC,CASSRSWTGGYGYTF
.,13,.,TRBJ1-1,TRBV11-2,TGTGCCAGCAGCTTAGATCTAGACACTGAAGCTTTCTTT,CASSLDLDTEAFF
few,15,.,TRBJ2-1,TRBV7-9,TGTGCCAGCAGCCCCAGGGGTAATTCCTACAATGAGCAGTTCTTC,CASSPRGNSYNEQFF
.,14,.,TRBJ2-1,TRBV5-5,TGTGCCAGCAGCTTTGGGACAACCTACAATGAGCAGTTCTTC,CASSFGTTYNEQFF
.,15,TRBD2,TRBJ2-1,TRBV4-1,TGCGCCAGCAGCCAAGCGGGGGGCTCCTACAATGAGCAGTTCTTC,CASSQAGGSYNEQFF
.,14,.,TRBJ2-5,TRBV9,TGTGCCAGCAGCGTAGGGGCGGGGCAAGAGACCCAGTACTTC,CASSVGAGQETQYF
.,15,.,TRBJ1-5,TRBV27,TGTGCCAGCAGGGACATCAGATATAGCAATCAGCCCCAGCATTTT,CASRDIRYSNQPQHF
.,14,.,TRBJ1-2,TRBV10-3,TGTGCCATCAGTGTGGGCTCCGCTAACTATGGCTACACCTTC,CAISVGSANYGYTF
.,20,TRBD1,TRBJ1-4,TRBV27,TGTGCCAGCAGCCCCTTGGGGGCCGGGACAGAGAAATCAACTAATGAAAAACTGTTTTTT,CASSPLGAGTEKSTNEKLFF
.,21,TRBD1,TRBJ2-1,TRBV5-1,TGCGCCAGCTTCGGGACAGGGGGCGCGTTGGCGGTTTCCGGGTCCTACAATGAGCAGTTCTTC,CASFGTGGALAVSGSYNEQFF
few,12,.,TRBJ2-7,TRBV4-2,TGTGCCAGCAGCGACTTGTCCTACGAGCAGTACTTC,CASSDLSYEQYF